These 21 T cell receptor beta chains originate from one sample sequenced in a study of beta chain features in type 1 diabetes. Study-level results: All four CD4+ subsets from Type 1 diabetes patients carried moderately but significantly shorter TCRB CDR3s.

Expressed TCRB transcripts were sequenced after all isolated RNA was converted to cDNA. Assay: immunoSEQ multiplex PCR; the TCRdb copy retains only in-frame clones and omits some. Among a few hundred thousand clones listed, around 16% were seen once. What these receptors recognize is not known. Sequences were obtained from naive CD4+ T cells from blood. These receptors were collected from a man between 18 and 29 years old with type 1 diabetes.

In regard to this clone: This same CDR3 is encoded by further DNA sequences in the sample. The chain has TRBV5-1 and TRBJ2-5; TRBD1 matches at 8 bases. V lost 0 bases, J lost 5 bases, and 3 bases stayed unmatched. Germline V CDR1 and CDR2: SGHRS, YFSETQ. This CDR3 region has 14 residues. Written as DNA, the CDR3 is TGCGCCAGCAGCTTGGCGGACAGGGCTGAGACCCAGTACTTC. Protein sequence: CASSLADRAETQYF.

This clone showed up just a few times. The CDR3 protein is CASSSYAGNTIYF. The DNA for the CDR3 is TGTGCCAGCAGCTCCTATGCCGGAAACACCATATATTTT. V and J are TRBV7-2 and TRBJ1-3, with D unresolved. Trimming stripped 4 bases from V and 4 bases from J, with 8 bases between. Per the germline V gene, CDR1 is SGHTA and CDR2 is FQGNSA. This CDR3 comprises 13 residues.

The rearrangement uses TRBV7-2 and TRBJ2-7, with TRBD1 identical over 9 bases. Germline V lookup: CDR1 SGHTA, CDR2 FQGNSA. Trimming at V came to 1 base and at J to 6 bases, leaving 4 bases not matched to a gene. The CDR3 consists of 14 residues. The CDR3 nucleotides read TGTGCCAGCAGCTTAGGGGACAGGGCCCTCGAGCAGTACTTC. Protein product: CASSLGDRALEQYF.

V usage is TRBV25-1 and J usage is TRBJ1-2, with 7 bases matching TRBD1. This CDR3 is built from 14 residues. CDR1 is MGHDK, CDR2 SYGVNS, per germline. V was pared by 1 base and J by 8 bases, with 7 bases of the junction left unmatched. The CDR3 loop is CASSEFGRGSGYTF. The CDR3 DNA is TGTGCCAGCAGTGAATTTGGCAGGGGGAGCGGCTACACCTTC.

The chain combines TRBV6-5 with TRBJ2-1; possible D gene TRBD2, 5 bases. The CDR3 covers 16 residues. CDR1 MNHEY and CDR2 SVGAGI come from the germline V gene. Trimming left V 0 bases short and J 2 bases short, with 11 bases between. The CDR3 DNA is TGTGCCAGCAGTTACTCGAGGGCGGCAGCCTACAATGAGCAGTTCTTC. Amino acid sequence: CASSYSRAAAYNEQFF.

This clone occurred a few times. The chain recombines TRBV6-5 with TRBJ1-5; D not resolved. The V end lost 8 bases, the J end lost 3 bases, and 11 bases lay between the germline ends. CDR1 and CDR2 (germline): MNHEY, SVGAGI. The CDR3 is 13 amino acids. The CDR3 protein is CASGTVYNQPQHF. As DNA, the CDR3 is TGTGCCAGCGGCACAGTTTACAATCAGCCCCAGCATTTT.

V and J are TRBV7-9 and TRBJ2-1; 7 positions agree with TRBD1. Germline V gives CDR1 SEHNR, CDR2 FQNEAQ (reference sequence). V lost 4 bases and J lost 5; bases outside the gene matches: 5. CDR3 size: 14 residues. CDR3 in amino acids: CASSYYGQDNEQFF. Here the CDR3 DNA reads TGTGCCAGCAGCTACTACGGACAGGACAATGAGCAGTTCTTC.

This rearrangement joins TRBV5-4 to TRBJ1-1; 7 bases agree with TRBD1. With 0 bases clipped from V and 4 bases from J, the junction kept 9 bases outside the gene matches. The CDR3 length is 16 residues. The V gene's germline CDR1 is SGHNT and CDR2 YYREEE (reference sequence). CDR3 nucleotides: TGTGCCAGCAGCTTGGCCACCACAGGGGACCCCACTGAAGCTTTCTTT. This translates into CASSLATTGDPTEAFF.

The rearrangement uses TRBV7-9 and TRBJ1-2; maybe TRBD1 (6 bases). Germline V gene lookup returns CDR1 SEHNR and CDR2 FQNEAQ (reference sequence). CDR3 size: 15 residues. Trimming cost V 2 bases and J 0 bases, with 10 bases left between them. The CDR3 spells CASSLRTASNYGYTF. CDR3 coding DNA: TGTGCCAGCAGCTTACGGACAGCTTCTAACTATGGCTACACCTTC.

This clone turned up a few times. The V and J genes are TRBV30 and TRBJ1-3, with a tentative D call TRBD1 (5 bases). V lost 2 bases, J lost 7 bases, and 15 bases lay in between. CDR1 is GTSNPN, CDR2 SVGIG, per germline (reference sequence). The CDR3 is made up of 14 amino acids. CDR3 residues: CAWSIQGISNTIYF. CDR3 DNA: TGTGCCTGGAGTATTCAGGGAATATCGAACACCATATATTTT.

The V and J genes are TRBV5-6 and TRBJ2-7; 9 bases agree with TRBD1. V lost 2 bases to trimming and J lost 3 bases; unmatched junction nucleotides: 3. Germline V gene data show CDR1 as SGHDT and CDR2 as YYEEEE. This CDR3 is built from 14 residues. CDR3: CASSLNRGLYEQYF. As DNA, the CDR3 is TGTGCCAGCAGCTTAAACAGGGGGCTCTACGAGCAGTACTTC. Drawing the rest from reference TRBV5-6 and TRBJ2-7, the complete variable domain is DAGVTQSPTHLIKTRGQQVTLRCSPKSGHDTVSWYQQALGQGPQFIFQYYEEEERQRGNFPDRFSGHQFPNYSSELNVNALLLGDSALYLCASSLNRGLYEQYFGPGTRLTVT.

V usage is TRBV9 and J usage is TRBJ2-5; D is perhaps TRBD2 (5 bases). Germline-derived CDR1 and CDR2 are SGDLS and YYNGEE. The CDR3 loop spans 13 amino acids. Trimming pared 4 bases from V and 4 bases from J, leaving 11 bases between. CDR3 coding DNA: TGTGCCAGCAGCAGTGCGGGCATAGAGACCCAGTACTTC. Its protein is CASSSAGIETQYF.

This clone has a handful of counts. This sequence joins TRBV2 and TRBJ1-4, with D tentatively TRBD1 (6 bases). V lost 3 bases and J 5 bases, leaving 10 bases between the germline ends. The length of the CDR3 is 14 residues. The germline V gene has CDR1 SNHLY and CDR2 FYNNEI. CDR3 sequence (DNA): TGTGCCAGCAGTGAGGACAGTCACAATGAAAAACTGTTTTTT. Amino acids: CASSEDSHNEKLFF.

The CDR3 nucleotides read TGCGCCAGCAGCTCGGGATATCAGCGGTCCTTCTCCTACGAGCAGTACTTC. This encodes CASSSGYQRSFSYEQYF. V usage is TRBV5-1 and J usage is TRBJ2-7, with a weak D call TRBD2 (5 bases). The germline CDR1 and CDR2 sequences are SGHRS and YFSETQ. Deletions cut 3 bases from V and 0 bases from J, with 19 bases between. CDR3 length: 17 residues.

CDR3 bases: TGTGCCTGGACTAAGACAGGGGTCTTGAGGACTGAAGCTTTCTTT. It specifies CAWTKTGVLRTEAFF. The chain has TRBV30 and TRBJ1-1, with 8 bases identical to TRBD1. Germline CDR1 and CDR2: GTSNPN and SVGIG (reference sequence). The CDR3 covers 15 residues. After removal of 4 bases from V and 5 bases from J, the junction contained 12 bases not matched to a gene.

In nucleotides, the CDR3 is TGTGCCAGCAGCAAAGGGGCAGCATATCAGCCCCAGCATTTT. This codes for CASSKGAAYQPQHF. This rearrangement joins TRBV21-1 to TRBJ1-5; the listed D gene, TRBD1, was not tested against the DNA. TRBV21-1 is reported as a pseudogene. This CDR3 comprises 14 residues.

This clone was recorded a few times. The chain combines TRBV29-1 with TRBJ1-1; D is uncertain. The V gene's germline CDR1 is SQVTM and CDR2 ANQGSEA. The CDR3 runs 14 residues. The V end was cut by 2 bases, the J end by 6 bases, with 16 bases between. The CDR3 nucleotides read TGCAGCGTTGAAAGCGTCCTACGAGAGGCTGAAGCTTTCTTT. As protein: CSVESVLREAEAFF.

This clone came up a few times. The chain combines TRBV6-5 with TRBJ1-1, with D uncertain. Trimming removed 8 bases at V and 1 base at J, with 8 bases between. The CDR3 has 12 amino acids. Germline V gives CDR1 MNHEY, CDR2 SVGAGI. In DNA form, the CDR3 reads TGTGCCAGCGGTCACAGGAACACTGAAGCTTTCTTT. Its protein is CASGHRNTEAFF.

DNA of the CDR3: TGTGCCAGCAGCTTGCAAGGGGTAATAGAGACCCAGTACTTC. Translated, it gives CASSLQGVIETQYF. J is TRBJ2-5 and V is TRBV5-4; tentatively, D is TRBD1 (5 bases). The CDR3 has 14 amino acids. Trimming cost V 1 base and J 4 bases, with 11 bases left between them. CDR1 is SGHNT and CDR2 is YYREEE in the germline V gene (reference sequence).

This CDR3 is CASSRRLAGGVRNEQFF. The CDR3 DNA reads as TGTGCCAGCAGCCGAAGACTAGCGGGGGGAGTGAGGAATGAGCAGTTCTTC. The gene calls are TRBV7-2 and TRBJ2-1, with TRBD2 matching 13 bases. CDR1 SGHTA and CDR2 FQGNSA come from the germline V gene. This CDR3 has 17 amino acids. Trimming took 5 bases from V and 7 from J; bases not matched to a gene: 11.

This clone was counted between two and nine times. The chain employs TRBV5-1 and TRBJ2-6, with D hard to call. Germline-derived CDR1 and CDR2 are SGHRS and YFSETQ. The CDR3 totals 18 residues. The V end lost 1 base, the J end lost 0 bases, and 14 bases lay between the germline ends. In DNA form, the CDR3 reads TGCGCCAGCAGCTTGACAGCTAACGCCTTCTCTGGGGCCAACGTCCTGACTTTC. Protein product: CASSLTANAFSGANVLTF.